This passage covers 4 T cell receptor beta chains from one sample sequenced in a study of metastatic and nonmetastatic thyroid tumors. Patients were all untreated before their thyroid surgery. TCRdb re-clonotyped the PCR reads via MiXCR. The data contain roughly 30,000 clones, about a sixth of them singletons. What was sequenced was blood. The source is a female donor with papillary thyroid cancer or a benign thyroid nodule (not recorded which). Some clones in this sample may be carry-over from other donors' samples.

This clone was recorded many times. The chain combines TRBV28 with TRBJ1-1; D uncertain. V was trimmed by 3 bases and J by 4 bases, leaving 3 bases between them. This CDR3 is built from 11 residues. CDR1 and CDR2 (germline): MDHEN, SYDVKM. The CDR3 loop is CASSLGTEAFF. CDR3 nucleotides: TGTGCCAGCAGTTTGGGCACTGAAGCTTTCTTT.

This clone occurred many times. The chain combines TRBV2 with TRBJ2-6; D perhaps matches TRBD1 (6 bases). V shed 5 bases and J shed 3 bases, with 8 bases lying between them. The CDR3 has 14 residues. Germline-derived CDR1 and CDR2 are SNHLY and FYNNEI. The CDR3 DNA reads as TGTGCCAGCAGTTACAGGGATGGGGCCAACGTCCTGACTTTC. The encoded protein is CASSYRDGANVLTF.

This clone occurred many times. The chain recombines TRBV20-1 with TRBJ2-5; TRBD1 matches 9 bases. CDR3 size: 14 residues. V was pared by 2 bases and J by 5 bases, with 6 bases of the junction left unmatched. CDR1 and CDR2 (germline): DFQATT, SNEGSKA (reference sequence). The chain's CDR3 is CSARPRQGVETQYF. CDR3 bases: TGCAGTGCTAGACCCAGACAGGGGGTGGAGACCCAGTACTTC.

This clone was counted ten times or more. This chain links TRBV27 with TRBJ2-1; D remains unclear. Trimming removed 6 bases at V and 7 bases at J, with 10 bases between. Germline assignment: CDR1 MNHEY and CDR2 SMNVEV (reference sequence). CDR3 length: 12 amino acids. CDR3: CASSPTKNEQFF. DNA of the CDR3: TGTGCCAGCAGCCCCACGAAGAATGAGCAGTTCTTC.